This paragraph reports one T cell receptor beta chain. The data stem from a study of shared T cell receptors in the human thymus. Germline V gene lookup returns CDR1 SGHRS and CDR2 YFSETQ. There are 15 residues in the CDR3. Trimming removed 4 bases from V and 3 bases from J; junction bases left unmatched: 9. Generated by immunoSEQ multiplex PCR, the TCRdb table keeps only in-frame clones and is missing some. Among about 660,000 clones listed, 88% were seen once. The sample also formed part of further work on human thymus T cells. That report adds: Thymic samples were excised during corrective heart operations. V and J genes seemed to be used with bias in thymic and blood repertoires.

V and J are TRBV5-1 and TRBJ1-2; 7 positions match TRBD1. The material sequenced was thymocytes. This TCR was sampled from a boy in the first two years of life with a congenital heart defect. CDR3 region: CASSPHRGWHYGYTF. The CDR3 DNA follows: TGCGCCAGCAGCCCCCACAGGGGCTGGCACTATGGCTACACCTTC.